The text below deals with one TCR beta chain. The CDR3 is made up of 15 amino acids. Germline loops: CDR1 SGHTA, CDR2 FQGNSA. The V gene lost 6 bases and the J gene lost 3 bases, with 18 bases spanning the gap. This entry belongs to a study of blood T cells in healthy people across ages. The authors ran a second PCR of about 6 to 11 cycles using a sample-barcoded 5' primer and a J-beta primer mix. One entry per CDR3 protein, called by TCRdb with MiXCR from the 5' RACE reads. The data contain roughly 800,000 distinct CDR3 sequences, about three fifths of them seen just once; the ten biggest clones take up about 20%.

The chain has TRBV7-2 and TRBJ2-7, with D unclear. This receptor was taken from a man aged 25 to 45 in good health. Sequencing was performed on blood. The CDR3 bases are TGTGCCAGCAGTATCATCCGACTGGGGTTCTACGAGCAGTACTTC. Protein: CASSIIRLGFYEQYF. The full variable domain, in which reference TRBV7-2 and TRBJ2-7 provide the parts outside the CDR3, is GAGVSQSPSNKVTEKGKDVELRCDPISGHTALYWYRQSLGQGLEFLIYFQGNSAPDKSGLPSDRFSAERTGGSVSTLTIQRTQQEDSAVYLCASSIIRLGFYEQYFGPGTRLTVT.